These 18 T cell receptor beta chains came from one sample sequenced in a study of T-cell memory formation after mild COVID-19 (dated by TCRdb to 2020 to 2022). To prepare the library, 5' RACE was applied. The run used an Illumina NovaSeq 6000. TCRdb reran the public reads through fastp at Q25 and MiXCR, keeping productive beta chains. Each entry merges the rows of one CDR3 protein and shows their most common DNA and genes. For this sample the table gives roughly 260,000 distinct CDR3 sequences, of which about 15% were detected only once. 3.5% of the sample belongs to the ten largest clones. The sequenced material came from PBMCs or a T cell subset sorted from them (not recorded which). The source is a young man who had mild COVID-19 (a few samples of this study predate the infection). The sample titles of this study are shuffled in the database, so cell type and time point are left out; the donor was told from shared clones.

This clonotype occurred a few times. This rearrangement joins TRBV10-3 to TRBJ2-7; 7 positions agree with TRBD1. The CDR3 totals 13 residues. Trimming removed 4 bases from V and 2 bases from J; junction bases left unmatched: 2. The V gene's germline CDR1 is ENHRY and CDR2 SYGVKD. DNA for the CDR3: TGTGCCATCAGTGCCCAGGGGGCCTACGAGCAGTACTTC. Protein: CAISAQGAYEQYF.

The V gene is TRBV7-9, the J gene TRBJ1-1, with a possible D match to TRBD1 (6 bases). The CDR3 consists of 12 residues. Trimming left V 9 bases short and J 5 bases short, with 13 bases between. Germline CDR1 SEHNR, CDR2 FQNEAQ (reference sequence). The DNA for the CDR3 is TGTGCCAGAAGGCAGGGGTCTACTGAAGCTTTCTTT. It specifies CARRQGSTEAFF.

The CDR3 sequence: CASSLASGRRETQYF. The CDR3 DNA follows: TGCGCCAGCAGCTTGGCCTCAGGGAGACGAGAGACCCAGTACTTC. This chain uses TRBV5-1 with TRBJ2-5; D may be TRBD1 or TRBD2 (5 bases each). The germline V gene encodes CDR1 SGHRS and CDR2 YFSETQ. This CDR3 has 15 residues. V lost 0 bases and J 4 bases, leaving 13 bases between the germline ends.

This clonotype was seen a few times. V is TRBV10-3 and J is TRBJ2-1; the D gene could be TRBD1 or TRBD2 (7 bases each). V was clipped by 6 bases and J by 7 bases, with 19 bases between them. Germline V lookup: CDR1 ENHRY, CDR2 SYGVKD. This CDR3 is 15 amino acids long. CDR3 region: CAISSRGTDPNEQFF. CDR3 sequence (DNA): TGTGCCATCAGCTCGCGGGGGACAGATCCTAATGAGCAGTTCTTC.

J is TRBJ2-3 and V is TRBV4-3, with D hard to call. Trimming stripped 2 bases from V and 5 bases from J, with 11 bases between. CDR3 length equals 14 residues. The germline gives CDR1 LGHNA, CDR2 YSLEER. CDR3 protein: CASSQISPGDTQYF. CDR3 in DNA: TGCGCCAGCAGCCAAATTTCACCGGGAGATACGCAGTATTTT.

This clonotype was counted ten times or more. V usage is TRBV5-4 and J usage is TRBJ2-3; 7 nucleotides line up with TRBD2. This CDR3 comprises 15 residues. J lost 4 bases, V lost 4 bases, and 9 bases had no gene match. The germline CDR1 and CDR2 sequences are SGHNT and YYREEE (reference sequence). The CDR3: CASSPPGGSADTQYF. The CDR3 region has the DNA TGTGCCAGCAGCCCCCCCGGGGGGTCGGCAGATACGCAGTATTTT.

This clonotype was counted only a few times. This chain joins TRBV10-3 and TRBJ2-7; D gene ambiguous. The CDR3 is 14 amino acids. Per the germline V gene, CDR1 is ENHRY and CDR2 is SYGVKD. The V end lost 4 bases, the J end lost 6 bases, and 16 bases lay between the germline ends. CDR3 DNA sequence: TGTGCCATCAGTGCACAGCTCGGGCGACGCGAGCAGTACGTC. Amino acid sequence: CAISAQLGRREQYV.

In this sample, this clonotype turned up many times. The V call is TRBV7-9, the J call TRBJ2-5; a possible D gene is TRBD1 (5 bases). Trimming left V 11 bases short and J 2 bases short, with 18 bases between. This CDR3 comprises 14 residues. Germline CDR1 and CDR2: SEHNR and FQNEAQ (reference sequence). Here the CDR3 reads CAVGRQGPQETQYF. DNA for the CDR3: TGTGCCGTAGGACGGCAGGGCCCTCAAGAGACCCAGTACTTC.

The sample holds many counts of this clonotype. This rearrangement joins TRBV7-2 to TRBJ2-7; the D gene could be TRBD1 or TRBD2 (6 bases each). V was clipped by 5 bases and J by 7 bases, with 15 bases between them. The CDR3 totals 13 residues. Germline values: CDR1 SGHTA, CDR2 FQGNSA. The CDR3 DNA reads as TGTGCCAGCAGCCAACAGGGACTTCAAGAGCAGTACTTC. Protein: CASSQQGLQEQYF.

The table lists this clonotype with a few counts. The chain links TRBV10-2 to TRBJ1-1, with D perhaps TRBD1 (6 bases). V lost 6 bases to trimming and J lost 4 bases, with 15 bases between them. This CDR3 spans 14 amino acids. Germline V gene data show CDR1 as WSHSY and CDR2 as SAAADI. In DNA, the CDR3 is TGCGCCAGCAGGGGGACATCCAGGAGCACTGAAGCTTTCTTT. This codes for CASRGTSRSTEAFF.

The chain recombines TRBV5-1 with TRBJ1-1, with 7 bases matching TRBD1. Germline CDR1 is SGHRS and CDR2 is YFSETQ. This CDR3 has 17 amino acids. V was clipped by 2 bases and J by 0 bases; unmatched bases: 10. The DNA of the CDR3 is TGCGCCAGCAGCTTAAGACCCGGGACAGCCATGAACACTGAAGCTTTCTTT. Amino acid sequence: CASSLRPGTAMNTEAFF.

This clonotype was seen only a few times. The rearrangement links TRBV15 to TRBJ1-2; D unresolved. The CDR3 is 15 residues long. Between the trimmed V and J ends, which lost 0 bases and 4 bases, there was a span of 12 bases. Germline V gene data show CDR1 as LNHNV and CDR2 as YYDKDF (reference sequence). The chain's CDR3 is CATSRDLIGSYGYTF. The CDR3 DNA follows: TGTGCCACCAGCAGAGATCTAATAGGTTCCTATGGCTACACCTTC.

This clonotype showed up many times. V is TRBV5-4 and J is TRBJ2-5; unclear D gene. Germline CDR1 reads SGHNT; CDR2 reads YYREEE (reference sequence). The CDR3 has 13 amino acids. Trimming removed 5 bases from V and 2 bases from J, with 10 bases in between. The CDR3, as DNA: TGTGCCAGCAGGTCGTGGTCACAAGAGACCCAGTACTTC. Residues: CASRSWSQETQYF.

The V gene is TRBV28, the J gene TRBJ1-4; D is undetermined. Per germline, CDR1 MDHEN and CDR2 SYDVKM. The V end lost 6 bases, the J end lost 7 bases, and 9 bases lay between the germline ends. The CDR3 loop spans 12 amino acids. The CDR3 DNA follows: TGTGCCAGCAGCCGCAGTGGTGAAAAACTGTTTTTT. Protein: CASSRSGEKLFF.

This clonotype was picked up many times. The chain links TRBV7-2 to TRBJ2-1; D remains unclear. V was trimmed by 2 bases and J by 9 bases, leaving 14 bases between them. This CDR3 is 14 amino acids long. Germline lookup yields CDR1 SGHTA and CDR2 FQGNSA. Here the CDR3 DNA reads TGTGCCAGCAGCTTAAGTTTCACTAACGCTGAGCAGTTCTTC. Its translation: CASSLSFTNAEQFF.

V and J are TRBV7-9 and TRBJ1-1; unclear D gene. The V gene's germline CDR1 is SEHNR and CDR2 FQNEAQ (reference sequence). The CDR3 is made up of 15 amino acids. Trimming cost V 9 bases and J 4 bases, with 21 bases left between them. CDR3 residues: CASLARGPTGTEAFF. The CDR3 DNA reads TGTGCCAGTCTTGCCCGGGGTCCAACCGGCACTGAAGCTTTCTTT.

In its sample, this clonotype was seen many times. The DNA of the CDR3 is TGTGCCAGCACCCGACGGCCGGGACAGGGCTCTCGGGAGCAGTTCTTC. Amino acid sequence: CASTRRPGQGSREQFF. The rearrangement links TRBV6-1 to TRBJ2-1, with 9 bases identical to TRBD1. Germline CDR1 is MNHNS and CDR2 is SASEGT. The CDR3 runs to 16 residues. V shed 7 bases and J 10 bases; nucleotides not matched to a gene: 17.

This chain joins TRBV7-3 and TRBJ1-2; no definite D call. Germline lookup yields CDR1 SGHTA and CDR2 FQGTGA. Trimming removed 1 base at V and 2 bases at J, with 11 bases between. This CDR3 has 15 residues. CDR3 bases: TGTGCCAGCAGCTTAAATCCGGACGTGAACTATGGCTACACCTTC. It is translated as CASSLNPDVNYGYTF.